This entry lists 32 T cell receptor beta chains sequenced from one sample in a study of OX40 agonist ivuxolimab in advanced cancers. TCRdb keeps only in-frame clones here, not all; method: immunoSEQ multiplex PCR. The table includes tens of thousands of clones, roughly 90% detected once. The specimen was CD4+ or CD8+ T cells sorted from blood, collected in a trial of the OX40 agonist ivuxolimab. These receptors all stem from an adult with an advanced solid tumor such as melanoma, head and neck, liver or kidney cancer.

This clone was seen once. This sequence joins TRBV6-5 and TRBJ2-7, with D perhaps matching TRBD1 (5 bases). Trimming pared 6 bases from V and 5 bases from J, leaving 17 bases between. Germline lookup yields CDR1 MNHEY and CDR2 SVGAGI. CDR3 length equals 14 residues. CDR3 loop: CASSSLQGSNEQYF. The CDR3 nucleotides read TGTGCCAGCAGCTCCCTTCAGGGCTCGAACGAGCAGTACTTC.

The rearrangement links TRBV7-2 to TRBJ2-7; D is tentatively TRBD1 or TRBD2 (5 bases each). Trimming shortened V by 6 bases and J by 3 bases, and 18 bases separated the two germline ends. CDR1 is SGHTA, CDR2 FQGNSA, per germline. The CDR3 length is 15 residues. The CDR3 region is CASSLTSGPFYEQYF. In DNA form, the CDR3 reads TGTGCCAGCAGTCTCACCTCGGGACCCTTCTACGAGCAGTACTTC.

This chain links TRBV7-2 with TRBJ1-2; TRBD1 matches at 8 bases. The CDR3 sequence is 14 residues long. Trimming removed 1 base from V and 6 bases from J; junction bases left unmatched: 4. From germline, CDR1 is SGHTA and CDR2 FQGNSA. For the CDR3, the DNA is TGTGCCAGCAGCTTAGAGCAGGGGGCTGATGGCTACACCTTC. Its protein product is CASSLEQGADGYTF. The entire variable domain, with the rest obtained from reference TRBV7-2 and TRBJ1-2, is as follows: GAGVSQSPSNKVTEKGKDVELRCDPISGHTALYWYRQSLGQGLEFLIYFQGNSAPDKSGLPSDRFSAERTGGSVSTLTIQRTQQEDSAVYLCASSLEQGADGYTFGSGTRLTVV.

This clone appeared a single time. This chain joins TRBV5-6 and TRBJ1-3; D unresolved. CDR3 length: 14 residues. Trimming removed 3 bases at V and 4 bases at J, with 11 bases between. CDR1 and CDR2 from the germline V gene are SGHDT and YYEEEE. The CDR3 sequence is CASSSSYGGNTIYF. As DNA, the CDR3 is TGTGCCAGCAGCTCCTCATACGGGGGAAACACCATATATTTT.

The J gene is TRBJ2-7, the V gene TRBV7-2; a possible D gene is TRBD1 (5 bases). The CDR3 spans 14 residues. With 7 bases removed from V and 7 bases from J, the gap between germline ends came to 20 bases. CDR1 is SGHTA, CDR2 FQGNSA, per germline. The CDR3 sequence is CASTPTALVLEQYF. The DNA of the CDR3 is TGTGCCAGCACCCCGACAGCCCTCGTTTTAGAGCAGTACTTC.

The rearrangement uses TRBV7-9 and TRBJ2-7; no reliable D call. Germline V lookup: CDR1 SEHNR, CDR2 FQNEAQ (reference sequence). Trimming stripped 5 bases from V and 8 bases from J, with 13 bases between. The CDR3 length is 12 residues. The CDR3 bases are TGTGCCAGCAGCGACGCAAGGGATAAGCAGTACTTC. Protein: CASSDARDKQYF.

The CDR3 loop reads CASSPGHTYEQYF. CDR3 sequence (DNA): TGTGCCAGCAGCCCGGGACATACCTACGAGCAGTACTTC. This chain joins TRBV6-1 and TRBJ2-7; a weak D match, TRBD1 (6 bases). Germline-derived CDR1 and CDR2 are MNHNS and SASEGT. This CDR3 has 13 residues. Trimming removed 6 bases from V and 2 bases from J, with 11 bases in between.

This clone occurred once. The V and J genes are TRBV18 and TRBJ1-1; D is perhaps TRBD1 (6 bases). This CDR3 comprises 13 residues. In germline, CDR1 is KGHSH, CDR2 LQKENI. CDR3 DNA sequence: TGTGCGACGGCACAGGGAGTGAACACTGAAGCTTTCTTT. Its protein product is CATAQGVNTEAFF.

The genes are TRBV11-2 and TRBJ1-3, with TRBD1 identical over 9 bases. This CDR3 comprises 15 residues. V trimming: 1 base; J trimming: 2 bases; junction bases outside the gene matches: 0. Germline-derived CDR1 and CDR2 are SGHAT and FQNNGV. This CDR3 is CASSLGDRAGNTIYF. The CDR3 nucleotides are TGTGCCAGCAGCTTAGGGGACAGGGCTGGAAACACCATATATTTT.

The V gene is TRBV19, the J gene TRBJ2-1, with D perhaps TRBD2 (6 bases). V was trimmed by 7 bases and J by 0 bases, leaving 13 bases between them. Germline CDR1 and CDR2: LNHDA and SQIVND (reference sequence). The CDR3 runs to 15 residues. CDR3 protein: CASTSGTLSYNEQFF. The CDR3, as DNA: TGTGCCAGTACCTCCGGGACTCTCTCCTACAATGAGCAGTTCTTC.

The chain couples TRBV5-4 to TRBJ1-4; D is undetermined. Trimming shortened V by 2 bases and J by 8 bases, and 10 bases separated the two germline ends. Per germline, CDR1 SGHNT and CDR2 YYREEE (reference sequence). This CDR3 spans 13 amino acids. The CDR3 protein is CASSFPQTEKLFF. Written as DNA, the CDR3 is TGTGCCAGCAGCTTCCCCCAGACGGAAAAACTGTTTTTT.

CDR3 DNA: TGTGCCAGTAGTATGGGGGAAGTGGCTAATTCACCCCTCCACTTT. Translation gives CASSMGEVANSPLHF. The chain recombines TRBV19 with TRBJ1-6; D is possibly TRBD1 (5 bases). Germline CDR1 is LNHDA and CDR2 is SQIVND (reference sequence). Trimming took 3 bases from V and 6 from J, leaving 12 bases between them. The CDR3 is 15 amino acids.

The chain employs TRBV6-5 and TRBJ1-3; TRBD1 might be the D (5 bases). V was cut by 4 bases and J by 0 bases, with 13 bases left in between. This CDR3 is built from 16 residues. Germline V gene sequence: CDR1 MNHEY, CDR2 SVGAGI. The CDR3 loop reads CASSSWDGSSGNTIYF. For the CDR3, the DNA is TGTGCCAGCAGTTCTTGGGACGGAAGCTCTGGAAACACCATATATTTT.

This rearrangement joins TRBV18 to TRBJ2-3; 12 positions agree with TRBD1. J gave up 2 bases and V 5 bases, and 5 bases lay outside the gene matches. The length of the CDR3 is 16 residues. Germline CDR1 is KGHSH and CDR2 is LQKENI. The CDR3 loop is CASSYGTGGLTDTQYF. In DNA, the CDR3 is TGTGCCAGCTCATATGGGACAGGGGGCCTCACAGATACGCAGTATTTT.

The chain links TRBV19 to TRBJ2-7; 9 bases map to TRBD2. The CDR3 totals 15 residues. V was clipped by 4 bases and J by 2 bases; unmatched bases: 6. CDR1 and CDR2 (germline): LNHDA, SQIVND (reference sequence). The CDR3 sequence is CASSTSGGPPYEQYF. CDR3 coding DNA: TGTGCCAGTAGTACAAGCGGGGGGCCGCCCTACGAGCAGTACTTC. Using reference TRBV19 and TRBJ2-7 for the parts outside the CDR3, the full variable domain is DGGITQSPKYLFRKEGQNVTLSCEQNLNHDAMYWYRQDPGQGLRLIYYSQIVNDFQKGDIAEGYSVSREKKESFPLTVTSAQKNPTAFYLCASSTSGGPPYEQYFGPGTRLTVT.

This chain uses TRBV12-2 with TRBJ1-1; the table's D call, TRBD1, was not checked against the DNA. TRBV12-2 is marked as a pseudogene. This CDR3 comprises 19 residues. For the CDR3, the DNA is TGTGCAAGTCGCCCCCAACGACGAGGCGACAGGGGTATGAACACTGAAGCTTTCTTT. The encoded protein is CASRPQRRGDRGMNTEAFF.

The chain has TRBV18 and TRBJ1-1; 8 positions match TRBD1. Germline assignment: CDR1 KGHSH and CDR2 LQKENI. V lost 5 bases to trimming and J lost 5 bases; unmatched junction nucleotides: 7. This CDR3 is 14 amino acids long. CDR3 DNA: TGTGCCAGCTCATTACAGGGGGACGGGACTGAAGCTTTCTTT. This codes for CASSLQGDGTEAFF.

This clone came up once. The CDR3 protein is CASSPVRTEQETQYF. CDR3 DNA sequence: TGTGCCAGCAGTCCCGTGAGGACAGAGCAAGAGACCCAGTACTTC. The rearrangement joins TRBV5-6 to TRBJ2-5, with D perhaps matching TRBD1 (6 bases). The CDR3 length is 15 residues. Looked up from germline, CDR1 is SGHDT and CDR2 is YYEEEE. V was pared by 5 bases and J by 2 bases, with 16 bases between. Complete variable domain (other parts from reference TRBV5-6 and TRBJ2-5): DAGVTQSPTHLIKTRGQQVTLRCSPKSGHDTVSWYQQALGQGPQFIFQYYEEEERQRGNFPDRFSGHQFPNYSSELNVNALLLGDSALYLCASSPVRTEQETQYFGPGTRLLVL.

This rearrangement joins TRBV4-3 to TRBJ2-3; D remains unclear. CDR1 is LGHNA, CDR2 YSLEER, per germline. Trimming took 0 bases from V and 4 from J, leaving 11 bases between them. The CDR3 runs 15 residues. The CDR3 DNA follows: TGCGCCAGCAGCCAAGAGGGTAATGGGGCAGATACGCAGTATTTT. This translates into CASSQEGNGADTQYF.

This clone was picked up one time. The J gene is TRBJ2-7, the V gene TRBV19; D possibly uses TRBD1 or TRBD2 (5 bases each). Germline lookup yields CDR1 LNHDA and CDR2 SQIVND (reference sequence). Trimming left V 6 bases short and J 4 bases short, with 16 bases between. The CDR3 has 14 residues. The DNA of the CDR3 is TGTGCCAGTAGCGGACCCCGAGGGGTTTACGAGCAGTACTTC. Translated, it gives CASSGPRGVYEQYF.

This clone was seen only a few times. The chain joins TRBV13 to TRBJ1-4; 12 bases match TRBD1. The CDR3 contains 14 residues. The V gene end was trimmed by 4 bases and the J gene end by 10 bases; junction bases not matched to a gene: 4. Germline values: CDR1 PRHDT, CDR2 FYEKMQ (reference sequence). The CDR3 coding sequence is TGTGCCAGCAGCTACGGGACAGGGGGCGGAAAACTGTTTTTT. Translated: CASSYGTGGGKLFF.

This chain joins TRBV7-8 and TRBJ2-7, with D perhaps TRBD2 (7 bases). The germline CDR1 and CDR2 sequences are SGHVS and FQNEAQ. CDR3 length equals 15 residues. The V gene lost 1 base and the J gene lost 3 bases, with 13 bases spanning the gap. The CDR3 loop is CASSLGTAGFYEQYF. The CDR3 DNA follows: TGTGCCAGCAGCTTAGGGACAGCGGGATTCTACGAGCAGTACTTC.

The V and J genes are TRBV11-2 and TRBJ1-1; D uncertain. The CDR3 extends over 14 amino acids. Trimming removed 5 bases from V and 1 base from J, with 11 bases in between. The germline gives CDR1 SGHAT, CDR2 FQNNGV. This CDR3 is CASSPTGPNTEAFF. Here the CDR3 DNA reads TGTGCCAGCAGCCCGACCGGGCCGAACACTGAAGCTTTCTTT.

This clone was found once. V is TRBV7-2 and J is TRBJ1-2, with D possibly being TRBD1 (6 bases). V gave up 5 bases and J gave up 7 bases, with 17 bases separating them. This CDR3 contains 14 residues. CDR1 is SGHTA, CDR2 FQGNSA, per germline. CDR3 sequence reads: CASSPHSQGSGYTF. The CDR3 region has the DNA TGTGCCAGCAGCCCGCACTCCCAGGGGAGTGGCTACACCTTC. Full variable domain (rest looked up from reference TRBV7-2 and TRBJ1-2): GAGVSQSPSNKVTEKGKDVELRCDPISGHTALYWYRQSLGQGLEFLIYFQGNSAPDKSGLPSDRFSAERTGGSVSTLTIQRTQQEDSAVYLCASSPHSQGSGYTFGSGTRLTVV.

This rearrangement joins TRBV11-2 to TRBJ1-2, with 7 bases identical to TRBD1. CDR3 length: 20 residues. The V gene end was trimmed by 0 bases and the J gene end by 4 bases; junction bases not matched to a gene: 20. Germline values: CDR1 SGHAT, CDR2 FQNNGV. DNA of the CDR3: TGTGCCAGCAGCTTAGATTTGGGATCAGGGGGACAAGCAACCTTCTATGGCTACACCTTC. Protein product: CASSLDLGSGGQATFYGYTF.

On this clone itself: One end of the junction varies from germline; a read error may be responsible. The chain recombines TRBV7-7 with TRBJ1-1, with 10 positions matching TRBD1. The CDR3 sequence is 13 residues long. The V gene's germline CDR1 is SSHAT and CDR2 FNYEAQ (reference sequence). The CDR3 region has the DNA TGTGCTAGCAGCTCTGGGACAGGGGATGAAGCTTTCTTT. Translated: CASSSGTGDEAFF. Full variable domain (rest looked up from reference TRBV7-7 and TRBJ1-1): GAGVSQSPRYKVTKRGQDVTLRCDPISSHATLYWYQQALGQGPEFLTYFNYEAQPDKSGLPSDRFSAERPEGSISTLTIQRTEQRDSAMYRCASSSGTGDEAFFGQGTRLTVV.

The CDR3 sequence is CASSPLLEETQYF. The CDR3 DNA follows: TGTGCCAGCAGTCCCTTGTTGGAGGAGACCCAGTACTTC. The V call is TRBV6-1, the J call TRBJ2-5, with D uncertain. Per the germline V gene, CDR1 is MNHNS and CDR2 is SASEGT. Trimming took off 5 bases at V and 5 bases at J, with 12 bases between the two ends. The CDR3 runs to 13 residues.

The DNA of the CDR3 is TGTGCCATCACCCCGGGGGGTCTGAACTATGGCTACACCTTC. Its translation: CAITPGGLNYGYTF. The chain links TRBV10-3 to TRBJ1-2; TRBD1 is a possible D gene (5 bases). This CDR3 comprises 14 residues. Germline CDR1 is ENHRY and CDR2 is SYGVKD. V gave up 7 bases and J gave up 2 bases, with 14 bases separating them.

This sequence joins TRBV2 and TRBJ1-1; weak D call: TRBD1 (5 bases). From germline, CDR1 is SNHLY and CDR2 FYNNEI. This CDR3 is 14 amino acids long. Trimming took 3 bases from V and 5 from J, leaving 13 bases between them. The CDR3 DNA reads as TGTGCCAGCAGTGAGGGTACAGGAGGTACTGAAGCTTTCTTT. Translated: CASSEGTGGTEAFF. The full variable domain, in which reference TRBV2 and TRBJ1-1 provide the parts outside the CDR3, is EPEVTQTPSHQVTQMGQEVILRCVPISNHLYFYWYRQILGQKVEFLVSFYNNEISEKSEIFDDQFSVERPDGSNFTLKIRSTKLEDSAMYFCASSEGTGGTEAFFGQGTRLTVV.

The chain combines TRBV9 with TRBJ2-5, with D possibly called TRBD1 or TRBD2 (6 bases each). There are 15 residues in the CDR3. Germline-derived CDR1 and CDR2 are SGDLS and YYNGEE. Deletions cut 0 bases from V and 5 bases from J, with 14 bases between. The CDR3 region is CASSVGVGGKETQYF. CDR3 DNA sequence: TGTGCCAGCAGCGTAGGGGTCGGGGGCAAGGAGACCCAGTACTTC.

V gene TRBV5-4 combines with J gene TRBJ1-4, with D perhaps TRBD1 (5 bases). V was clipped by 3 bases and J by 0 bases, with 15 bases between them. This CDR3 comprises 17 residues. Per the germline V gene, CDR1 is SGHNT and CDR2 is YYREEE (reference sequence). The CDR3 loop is CASSSGGGRATNEKLFF. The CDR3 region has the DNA TGTGCCAGCAGCTCGGGGGGGGGAAGAGCAACTAATGAAAAACTGTTTTTT.

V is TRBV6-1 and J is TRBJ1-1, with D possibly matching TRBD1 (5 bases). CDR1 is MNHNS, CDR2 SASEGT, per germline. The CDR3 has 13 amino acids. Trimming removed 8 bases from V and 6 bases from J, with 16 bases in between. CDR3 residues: CASHIAQGPEAFF. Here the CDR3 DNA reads TGTGCCAGCCACATCGCCCAGGGCCCTGAAGCTTTCTTT.